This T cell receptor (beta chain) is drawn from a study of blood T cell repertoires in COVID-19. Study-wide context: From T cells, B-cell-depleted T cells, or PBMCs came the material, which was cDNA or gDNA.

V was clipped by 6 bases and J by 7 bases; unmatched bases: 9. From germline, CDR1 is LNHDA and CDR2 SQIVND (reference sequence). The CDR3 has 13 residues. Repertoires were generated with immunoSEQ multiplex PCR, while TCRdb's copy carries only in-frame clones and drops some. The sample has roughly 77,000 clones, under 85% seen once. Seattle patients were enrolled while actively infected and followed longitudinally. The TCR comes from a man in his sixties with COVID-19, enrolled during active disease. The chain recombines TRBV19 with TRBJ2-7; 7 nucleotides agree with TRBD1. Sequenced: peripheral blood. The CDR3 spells CASSLVGQPEQYF. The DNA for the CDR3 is TGTGCCAGTAGCCTGGTGGGACAGCCAGAGCAGTACTTC.